This T cell receptor beta chain was captured in a study of beta chain features in type 1 diabetes. The overall study: Under 110,000,000 sorted cells were examined across all samples. Whole-study findings and limits: Patients with type 1 diabetes showed fewer VDJ junction insertions and more deletions. For Type 1 diabetes patients, all four CD4+ subsets carried TCRB CDR3s that were moderately but significantly shorter.

Of note for this clone: Its antigen is not known.

Naive, central memory, regulatory and stem cell-like memory cells within the CD4+ compartment were sorted using CD45RO/CCR7/CD25/CD127/CD95/CD27. Sequencing targeted expressed TCRB transcripts, as all isolated RNA had been reverse transcribed. Clones were read by immunoSEQ multiplex PCR, and TCRdb kept only the in-frame ones, dropping some. The top ten clones hold approximately 2.2% of a sample with more than 150,000 clones, less than 9.5% of them seen once. The origin of this receptor is a woman aged 18-35 years in good health. Sample: central memory CD4+ T cells from blood.

Here the CDR3 DNA reads TGTGCCAGCAAAGCTGAAGAGACCCAGTACTTC. Residues: CASKAEETQYF. The J gene is TRBJ2-5, the V gene TRBV2; D is undetermined. V lost 7 bases and J lost 3, with 6 bases in between. Germline assignment: CDR1 SNHLY and CDR2 FYNNEI. This CDR3 contains 11 residues.